Listed below are T cell receptor beta chains from one sample, sequenced in a study of Ad26.COV2.S vaccination and SARS-CoV-2 variants. Clones were sequenced by immunoSEQ multiplex PCR, and TCRdb holds only the in-frame ones, with some missing. The repertoire consists of roughly 410,000 clones, with 83% occurring once and the leading ten covering about 7.4%. Specimen: peripheral blood, collected in a trial of Ad26.COV2.S vaccine versus placebo. These receptors were collected from a person between 18 and 65 years old who received the Ad26.COV2.S COVID-19 vaccine or a placebo. CDR3s include the opening cysteine and the closing phenylalanine or tryptophan. The D gene is left open where the match is weak. Rows give clone size only sometimes, using once, few, many, or a class for an expanded clone.

>TRBV27|TRBJ1-1|few|.
TGTGCCAGCAGCTGGAGCTTGGGGAGTCTGAACACTGAAGCTTTCTTT
CASSWSLGSLNTEAFF
>TRBV7-9|TRBJ2-2|.|.
TGTGCCAGCAGCTTAGTCAGTCTAACCGGGGAGCTGTTTTTT
CASSLVSLTGELFF
>TRBV11-2|TRBJ2-5|few|.
TGTGCCAGCAGCTTACTCCCCAGGAGGCAAGAGACCCAGTACTTC
CASSLLPRRQETQYF
>TRBV14|TRBJ1-4|.|.
TGTGCCAGCAGCCAAGTAGGGGTGGATGAAAAACTGTTTTTT
CASSQVGVDEKLFF
>TRBV11-2|TRBJ2-7|.|.
TGTGCCAGCAGCTCATTGAAAGGGGGGTCCGTCGAGCAGTACTTC
CASSSLKGGSVEQYF
>TRBV7-3|TRBJ2-3|once|TRBD2
TGTGCCAGCAGCAAACCCGGACTAGCTTCAGATACGCAGTATTTT
CASSKPGLASDTQYF
>TRBV18|TRBJ1-1|.|.
TGTGCCAGCTCCCCGGCCAGGGTGAACACTGAAGCTTTCTTT
CASSPARVNTEAFF
>TRBV5-4|TRBJ1-1|.|.
TGTGCCAGCAGCTTGGAGGTTGGGAACACTGAAGCTTTCTTT
CASSLEVGNTEAFF
>TRBV6-5|TRBJ1-4|once|.
TGTGCCAGCACCGAAAGGGCTCTAAATGAAAAACTGTTTTTT
CASTERALNEKLFF
>TRBV11-2|TRBJ1-2|.|.
TGTGCCAGCAGCTTAAGACGGCGAGCTAACTATGGCTACACCTTC
CASSLRRRANYGYTF
>TRBV6-2/TRBV6-3|TRBJ1-5|many|.
TGTGCCAGCAGTTACGGTGCGGAGACAAATCAGCCCCAGCATTTT
CASSYGAETNQPQHF
>TRBV11-1|TRBJ1-1|.|.
TGTGCCAGCAGCTTCCCGGGAAAAACTGAAGCTTTCTTT
CASSFPGKTEAFF
>TRBV7-2|TRBJ2-1|.|.
TGTGCCAGCAGCTTAGACTTAAGCTCCTACAATGAGCAGTTCTTC
CASSLDLSSYNEQFF
>TRBV7-2|TRBJ1-2|.|.
TGTGCCAGCAGCTTTTCCATGGGGGCAAGGGGCGGCTACACCTTC
CASSFSMGARGGYTF
>TRBV19|TRBJ1-2|.|.
TGTGCCAGTAGTATCAGTTATCCCACAATGAGGCACACCTTC
CASSISYPTMRHTF
>TRBV11-3|TRBJ1-3|few|.
TGTGCCAGCAGCTTAGCCTACGTCGGGGGCCTCTCTGGAAACACCATATATTTT
CASSLAYVGGLSGNTIYF